Each of the 20 T cell receptor beta chains below was sequenced from the same sample in a study of shared clonotypes between healthy human individuals. Sequencing was performed with immunoSEQ multiplex PCR; in TCRdb, only in-frame clones are kept and a portion is missing. The sample contains hundreds of thousands of clones, roughly 80% of which appear only once. Sequencing was performed on PBMCs. These receptors were obtained from a woman aged 35 to 49 in good health. Some clones in this sample may be carry-over from other donors' samples.

This sequence joins TRBV18 and TRBJ1-1, with TRBD1 identical over 8 bases. This CDR3 comprises 17 residues. With V trimmed by 5 bases and J by 6 bases, 17 bases remained unmatched. Germline CDR1 and CDR2: KGHSH and LQKENI. The CDR3 sequence is CASSKQSSGTGGSEAFF. DNA of the CDR3: TGTGCCAGCTCAAAACAAAGCTCCGGGACAGGCGGGTCTGAAGCTTTCTTT.

This clone was observed once. The CDR3 sequence is CASRPLGTTDDEQYF. The CDR3 region has the DNA TGTGCCAGCAGACCACTCGGGACTACAGACGACGAGCAGTACTTC. The chain uses TRBV28 and TRBJ2-7; 7 bases fit TRBD2. The CDR3 length is 15 residues. Germline CDR1 and CDR2: MDHEN and SYDVKM. J lost 5 bases, V lost 6 bases, and 13 bases had no gene match.

V is TRBV5-6 and J is TRBJ2-2; maybe TRBD2 (6 bases). Germline V gene data show CDR1 as SGHDT and CDR2 as YYEEEE. This CDR3 is built from 15 residues. V lost 3 bases and J lost 0, with 9 bases in between. DNA of the CDR3: TGTGCCAGCAGCTCGGGACTGCCGAACACCGGGGAGCTGTTTTTT. It encodes CASSSGLPNTGELFF.

This chain links TRBV7-2 with TRBJ2-5; TRBD1 matches at 7 bases. With V trimmed by 7 bases and J by 5 bases, 7 bases remained unmatched. CDR1 and CDR2 from the germline V gene are SGHTA and FQGNSA. There are 13 residues in the CDR3. The CDR3 nucleotides are TGTGCCAGCAACCCAGGGGGAACGGAGACCCAGTACTTC. This encodes CASNPGGTETQYF. The whole variable domain, remainder taken from reference TRBV7-2 and TRBJ2-5, is GAGVSQSPSNKVTEKGKDVELRCDPISGHTALYWYRQSLGQGLEFLIYFQGNSAPDKSGLPSDRFSAERTGGSVSTLTIQRTQQEDSAVYLCASNPGGTETQYFGPGTRLLVL.

The rearrangement joins TRBV30 to TRBJ2-7; D is perhaps TRBD1 (5 bases). Germline V gene sequence: CDR1 GTSNPN, CDR2 SVGIG (reference sequence). Between the trimmed V and J ends, which lost 2 bases and 7 bases, there was a span of 12 bases. This CDR3 region has 12 residues. CDR3: CAWSLTEAEQYF. CDR3 sequence (DNA): TGTGCCTGGAGTTTGACAGAAGCGGAGCAGTACTTC.

This chain joins TRBV5-1 and TRBJ2-1; D is ambiguous. The CDR3 has 13 residues. The germline gives CDR1 SGHRS, CDR2 YFSETQ. V dropped 1 base and J dropped 5 bases, with 7 bases sitting between them. The CDR3: CASSLNTDNEQFF. Written as DNA, the CDR3 is TGCGCCAGCAGCTTGAATACGGACAATGAGCAGTTCTTC.

This clone was counted once. The chain carries TRBV9 and TRBJ2-5, with no clear D. Germline CDR1 is SGDLS and CDR2 is YYNGEE. The CDR3 has 16 residues. The V end was cut by 2 bases, the J end by 2 bases, with 16 bases between. DNA for the CDR3: TGTGCCAGCAGCGTGGCCTCCGCCGGGCGGCAAGAGACCCAGTACTTC. Its protein product is CASSVASAGRQETQYF.

At least ten counts were recorded for this clone. The rearrangement uses TRBV9 and TRBJ2-3, with 7 bases that match TRBD2. Unmatched junction bases numbered 5, after V lost 0 bases and J lost 4 bases. CDR1 and CDR2 from the germline V gene are SGDLS and YYNGEE. The CDR3 length is 15 residues. The CDR3 DNA is TGTGCCAGCAGCGTAGGCGCGGGAGCGGCAGATACGCAGTATTTT. Its protein is CASSVGAGAADTQYF.

The V gene is TRBV5-4, the J gene TRBJ2-7; 7 nucleotides line up with TRBD2. J gave up 4 bases and V 7 bases, and 17 bases lay outside the gene matches. CDR1 is SGHNT and CDR2 is YYREEE in the germline V gene (reference sequence). This CDR3 contains 16 residues. CDR3 region: CASSQGGRARIYEQYF. In DNA, the CDR3 is TGTGCCAGCTCCCAGGGAGGGAGGGCTAGGATTTACGAGCAGTACTTC.

V usage is TRBV10-2 and J usage is TRBJ2-7; D is perhaps TRBD1 (6 bases). CDR1 is WSHSY, CDR2 SAAADI, per germline. The CDR3 loop spans 15 amino acids. V was trimmed by 4 bases and J by 2 bases, leaving 15 bases between them. CDR3 sequence (DNA): TGCGCCAGCAGTGCCGGGACAAAGGGAACCTACGAGCAGTACTTC. This encodes CASSAGTKGTYEQYF.

V usage is TRBV6-1 and J usage is TRBJ1-2; a weak D match, TRBD1 (6 bases). This CDR3 comprises 14 residues. Trimming took 7 bases from V and 2 from J, leaving 14 bases between them. Looked up from germline, CDR1 is MNHNS and CDR2 is SASEGT. The CDR3 sequence: CASTLRGGNYGYTF. CDR3 bases: TGTGCCAGCACCCTCAGGGGAGGGAACTATGGCTACACCTTC.

The gene calls are TRBV30 and TRBJ1-1; no firm D call. Germline values: CDR1 GTSNPN, CDR2 SVGIG (reference sequence). This CDR3 region has 12 residues. Trimming cost V 3 bases and J 2 bases, with 7 bases left between them. As DNA, the CDR3 is TGTGCCTGGAGACAGAGAAACACTGAAGCTTTCTTT. It encodes CAWRQRNTEAFF.

The chain recombines TRBV7-8 with TRBJ2-7, with D possibly matching TRBD2 (6 bases). V lost 5 bases to trimming and J lost 4 bases, with 9 bases between them. The CDR3 is 12 residues long. From germline, CDR1 is SGHVS and CDR2 FQNEAQ. The DNA of the CDR3 is TGTGCCAGCAGCCGACTAGGTTACGAGCAGTACTTC. As protein: CASSRLGYEQYF.

The chain uses TRBV5-1 and TRBJ2-5; D is uncertain. CDR3 length: 13 residues. V shed 5 bases and J shed 0 bases, with 8 bases lying between them. The germline gives CDR1 SGHRS, CDR2 YFSETQ. The CDR3 coding sequence is TGCGCCAGCAGTCCTCGGGACCAAGAGACCCAGTACTTC. Protein sequence: CASSPRDQETQYF.

CDR3 nucleotides: TGTGCCAGCAGTGAGCCCCGACAGGGTAACTATGGCTACACCTTC. It codes for CASSEPRQGNYGYTF. The chain couples TRBV6-1 to TRBJ1-2; 7 bases are shared with TRBD1. The CDR3 extends over 15 amino acids. Looked up from germline, CDR1 is MNHNS and CDR2 is SASEGT. The ends lost 3 bases at V and 1 base at J; junction bases unmatched: 5.

The CDR3 nucleotides read TGTGCCATCAGTCCGGGACAGGGCATCTCTGGGGCCAACGTCCTGACTTTC. This sequence encodes CAISPGQGISGANVLTF. The chain carries TRBV10-3 and TRBJ2-6; 9 bases are shared with TRBD1. This CDR3 has 17 residues. With V trimmed by 5 bases and J by 0 bases, 5 bases remained unmatched. The germline gives CDR1 ENHRY, CDR2 SYGVKD.

This clone was counted only a few times. The chain employs TRBV30 and TRBJ2-6; no clear D. CDR3 length: 16 amino acids. The V and J ends lost 2 bases and 0 bases respectively, with 11 bases between them. Germline V lookup: CDR1 GTSNPN, CDR2 SVGIG (reference sequence). CDR3 in amino acids: CAWSLTGPSGANVLTF. DNA of the CDR3: TGTGCCTGGAGTCTCACCGGGCCCTCTGGGGCCAACGTCCTGACTTTC.

This rearrangement joins TRBV7-9 to TRBJ2-5; D remains unclear. In germline, CDR1 is SEHNR, CDR2 FQNEAQ (reference sequence). CDR3 length: 13 residues. V gave up 1 base and J gave up 3 bases, with 6 bases separating them. This chain's CDR3 is CASSLDTEETQYF. The CDR3 DNA sequence: TGTGCCAGCAGCTTAGACACGGAAGAGACCCAGTACTTC.

The chain couples TRBV28 to TRBJ1-2; 7 nucleotides align to TRBD1. V dropped 1 base and J dropped 8; count of bases not matched to a gene: 7. The CDR3 covers 14 residues. Looked up from germline, CDR1 is MDHEN and CDR2 is SYDVKM. CDR3 DNA sequence: TGTGCCAGCAGTTTATCGACAGGGAAAAAGGGCTACACCTTC. Protein: CASSLSTGKKGYTF.

The chain links TRBV15 to TRBJ2-7, with D tentatively TRBD2 (7 bases). The CDR3 is 17 residues long. The germline V and J ends were trimmed by 5 bases and 3 bases, with 23 bases remaining between them. The germline gives CDR1 LNHNV, CDR2 YYDKDF (reference sequence). CDR3 sequence reads: CATSGGGLARPNYEQYF. Written as DNA, the CDR3 is TGTGCCACCAGCGGGGGGGGGCTAGCGAGACCAAACTACGAGCAGTACTTC.